Below are 2 T cell receptor beta chains sequenced from a single sample in a study of PD-1 blockade in classical Hodgkin lymphoma. Each patient experienced a relapse that followed autologous stem cell transplantation, and brentuximab vedotin exposure varied. TCRdb's copy holds only in-frame clones and misses some; the assay was immunoSEQ multiplex PCR. The data show approximately 57,000 clones, with about 91% seen just once and 8% to 13% held by the top ten. Here the sequenced sample was peripheral blood mononuclear cells (PBMCs), taken before the second cycle of nivolumab. These receptors all stem from a human donor with classical Hodgkin lymphoma.

The V call is TRBV7-6, the J call TRBJ2-7; 8 positions agree with TRBD1. CDR1 is SGHVS, CDR2 FNYEAQ, per germline. Trimming at V came to 6 bases and at J to 12 bases, leaving 13 bases not matched to a gene. The CDR3 consists of 13 residues. CDR3 bases: TGTGCCAGCAGTTTCGGGACAGGCCCCCCGTTGTACTTC. Translating it yields CASSFGTGPPLYF.

J is TRBJ2-7 and V is TRBV4-1; a possible D gene is TRBD2 (5 bases). Trimming removed 8 bases from V and 3 bases from J, with 17 bases in between. The CDR3 is 14 amino acids. Germline V gives CDR1 MGHRA, CDR2 YSYEKL. CDR3 DNA sequence: TGCGCCAGCGGGCTGAGGGCGGAAGGCTACGAGCAGTACTTC. Its translation: CASGLRAEGYEQYF.